Following are 32 T cell receptor beta chains from one sample sequenced in a study of regulatory T cells in long-lasting Graves disease. CDR3-region Arm-PCR and iRepertoire HTBI primers produced the TCR beta libraries. One entry per CDR3 protein results from TCRdb running MiXCR on the multiplex PCR reads. Of about 540,000 distinct CDR3 sequences listed, around an eighth were seen once; the top ten hold under 10%. Documented time point: newly diagnosed GD, antithyroid drugs for less than 3 months. PBMCs were the source of the RNA used for TCR sequencing. The same sample was also used in a study of T cells in Graves' hyperthyroidism and ophthalmopathy.

The source was peripheral blood mononuclear cells (PBMCs), collected at new diagnosis, from a patient treated with antithyroid drugs. Receptors originate from a man aged 25-40 years with Graves disease.

The V and J genes are TRBV24-1 and TRBJ2-1; weak D call: TRBD1 (6 bases). The CDR3 is 15 residues long. CDR1 and CDR2 (germline): KGHDR, SFDVKD. The V gene lost 5 bases and the J gene lost 2 bases, with 12 bases spanning the gap. CDR3: CATSALDRTYNEQFF. CDR3 sequence (DNA): TGTGCCACCAGTGCCCTGGACAGAACCTACAATGAGCAGTTCTTC.

This clonotype was found many times. The genes are TRBV20-1 and TRBJ2-1; maybe TRBD1 (6 bases). The assigned J gene may be wrong: the sequence end matches TRBJ2-5 better. CDR1 is DFQATT and CDR2 is SNEGSKA in the germline V gene (reference sequence). The CDR3 totals 14 residues. This CDR3 is CSARAWTAQETQYF. In DNA, the CDR3 is TGCAGTGCTAGAGCTTGGACAGCACAAGAGACCCAGTACTTC.

The table lists this clonotype with many counts. V and J are TRBV6-1 and TRBJ1-1; 8 nucleotides align to TRBD1. The CDR3 consists of 15 residues. After removal of 6 bases from V and 6 bases from J, the junction contained 12 bases not matched to a gene. Germline V gene sequence: CDR1 MNHNS, CDR2 SASEGT. CDR3 loop: CASSPWRTGKPEAFF. In DNA, the CDR3 is TGTGCCAGCAGCCCATGGCGGACAGGGAAGCCTGAAGCTTTCTTT.

This clonotype was counted at least ten times. The chain recombines TRBV12-5 with TRBJ1-5, with D unresolved. This CDR3 contains 18 residues. The germline CDR1 and CDR2 sequences are LGHNT and FRNRAP. V was pared by 0 bases and J by 0 bases, with 15 bases between. The CDR3 coding sequence is TGTGCTAGTGGTTTGGTAACTCTAGGGCAGACTAGCAATCAGCCCCAGCATTTT. Its protein product is CASGLVTLGQTSNQPQHF.

This clonotype came up once. The chain links TRBV6-2 or TRBV6-3 to TRBJ1-6; D call uncertain. This CDR3 has 14 amino acids. Between the trimmed V and J ends, which lost 2 bases and 6 bases, there was a span of 8 bases. Per the germline V gene, CDR1 is MNHEY and CDR2 is SVGEGT. Here the CDR3 reads CASSYRWGNSPLHF. CDR3 sequence (DNA): TGTGCCAGCAGTTACCGTTGGGGTAATTCACCCCTCCACTTT.

This clonotype was seen ten or more times. This chain connects TRBV2 to TRBJ2-3, with D perhaps matching TRBD2 (5 bases). Germline loops: CDR1 SNHLY, CDR2 FYNNEI. The V and J ends lost 2 bases and 6 bases respectively, with 12 bases between them. The CDR3 loop spans 14 amino acids. The CDR3 region has the DNA TGTGCCAGCAGTGAAAGCGGTTTGGGGGATACGCAGTATTTT. Its protein product is CASSESGLGDTQYF.

On this clonotype itself: Relative to the germline gene, one junction end is altered; a read error may explain this. The chain joins TRBV7-9 to TRBJ2-7, with D possibly called TRBD1 or TRBD2 (5 bases each). The CDR3 is 13 residues long. The germline V gene has CDR1 SEHNR and CDR2 FQNEAQ (reference sequence). CDR3 protein: CASSFRGDYEQCF. CDR3 bases: TGTGCCAGCAGCTTTCGGGGCGACTACGAGCAGTGCTTC.

The table lists this clonotype with many counts. The V gene is TRBV27, the J gene TRBJ2-7; 7 bases fit TRBD2. This CDR3 spans 16 amino acids. In germline, CDR1 is MNHEY, CDR2 SMNVEV (reference sequence). Germline trimming cut 6 bases from V and 4 bases from J; bases unmatched to any gene: 15. The CDR3 sequence: CASSRVGLEMAYEQYF. The CDR3 DNA sequence: TGTGCCAGCAGCCGAGTCGGACTAGAGATGGCTTACGAGCAGTACTTC.

The chain carries TRBV25-1 and TRBJ1-4; unclear D gene. Germline-derived CDR1 and CDR2 are MGHDK and SYGVNS. This CDR3 is 13 amino acids long. V lost 3 bases to trimming and J lost 8 bases, with 10 bases between them. CDR3 sequence reads: CASSDPQLEKLFF. The CDR3 nucleotides read TGTGCCAGCAGTGACCCGCAGTTGGAAAAACTGTTTTTT.

The table lists this clonotype with many counts. One end of the junction varies from germline; a read error may be responsible. The gene calls are TRBV7-7 and TRBJ2-3; 10 bases align to TRBD2. This CDR3 region has 13 residues. Germline CDR1 and CDR2: SSHAT and FNYEAQ (reference sequence). CDR3 region: CASSLAGEDTQYF. Written as DNA, the CDR3 is TGTGCCAGCAGCCTAGCGGGAGAAGATACGCAGTATTTT.

This clonotype was seen many times. The chain employs TRBV19 and TRBJ1-2; the D is unclear. The CDR3 spans 14 residues. V lost 7 bases, J lost 2 bases, and 14 bases lay in between. Germline V gene lookup returns CDR1 LNHDA and CDR2 SQIVND (reference sequence). The CDR3 sequence is CASTTTDMNYGYTF. The CDR3 DNA follows: TGTGCCAGTACCACGACGGATATGAACTATGGCTACACCTTC.

At least ten counts were recorded for this clonotype. This chain links TRBV12-3 or TRBV12-4 with TRBJ2-3; 10 nucleotides line up with TRBD2. This CDR3 is 13 amino acids long. V lost 10 bases to trimming and J lost 4 bases; unmatched junction nucleotides: 5. In DNA form, the CDR3 reads TGTGCCATCCACGGACTAGCGGCAGATACGCAGTATTTT. Its translation is CAIHGLAADTQYF.

This clonotype was seen at least ten times. The rearrangement uses TRBV12-3 or TRBV12-4 and TRBJ2-3; 7 positions match TRBD2. The trim removed 2 bases at V and 2 bases at J, leaving 7 bases unmatched. There are 16 residues in the CDR3. The CDR3 sequence: CASSLFVAGSTDTQYF. The CDR3 region has the DNA TGTGCCAGCAGTTTATTCGTAGCGGGTTCCACAGATACGCAGTATTTT.

This clonotype was counted ten times or more. The chain joins TRBV12-3 or TRBV12-4 to TRBJ2-7; TRBD1 aligns across 8 bases. Trimming took 3 bases from V and 7 from J; bases not matched to a gene: 8. The CDR3 spans 14 residues. Here the CDR3 reads CASSFGGQGGEQYF. CDR3 DNA: TGTGCCAGCAGTTTTGGCGGACAGGGAGGAGAGCAGTACTTC.

The sample holds a few counts of this clonotype. CDR3 DNA sequence: TGTGCCAGCAGCCAAGAGGGACAGGGGTCAGATACGCAGTATTTT. Its protein is CASSQEGQGSDTQYF. This chain joins TRBV4-2 and TRBJ2-3; 10 bases line up with TRBD1. The germline V gene has CDR1 LGHNA and CDR2 YNFKEQ. The J segment lost 4 bases and the V segment lost 0 bases, leaving 1 base of the junction unmatched. The CDR3 loop spans 15 amino acids.

This clonotype was counted a few times. This chain uses TRBV5-6 with TRBJ1-1; D is ambiguous. Trimming left V 0 bases short and J 5 bases short, with 11 bases between. Germline-derived CDR1 and CDR2 are SGHDT and YYEEEE. The CDR3 is 14 amino acids. DNA of the CDR3: TGTGCCAGCAGCTTGGCCGGGCTCTTAACTGAAGCTTTCTTT. This encodes CASSLAGLLTEAFF.

This clonotype was seen at least ten times. CDR3 nucleotides: TGTGCCTGGAGTTTACACCCGAACACTGAAGCTTTCTTT. Its translation: CAWSLHPNTEAFF. The chain uses TRBV30 and TRBJ1-1; no clear D gene. Between the trimmed V and J ends, which lost 2 bases and 1 base, there was a span of 8 bases. Germline values: CDR1 GTSNPN, CDR2 SVGIG (reference sequence). The CDR3 runs to 13 residues.

This chain uses TRBV27 with TRBJ2-1, with TRBD2 matching 14 bases. V shed 8 bases, J shed 10 bases, and the junction held 10 bases outside the gene matches. The germline CDR1 and CDR2 sequences are MNHEY and SMNVEV (reference sequence). This CDR3 contains 15 residues. CDR3 protein: CASAEGTSGSEEQFF. The DNA of the CDR3 is TGTGCCAGCGCCGAGGGGACTAGCGGGAGTGAAGAGCAGTTCTTC.

In this sample, this clonotype turned up a few times. The rearrangement links TRBV5-1 to TRBJ2-5; 7 nucleotides align to TRBD2. CDR1 and CDR2 (germline): SGHRS, YFSETQ. CDR3 length: 14 residues. J lost 5 bases, V lost 5 bases, and 9 bases had no gene match. The chain's CDR3 is CASSDGGSGETQYF. The CDR3 DNA is TGCGCCAGCAGTGATGGCGGGAGCGGGGAGACCCAGTACTTC.

This clonotype occurred a few times. The rearrangement joins TRBV4-1 to TRBJ1-5; D remains unclear. Deletions cut 0 bases from V and 5 bases from J, with 8 bases between. Looked up from germline, CDR1 is MGHRA and CDR2 is YSYEKL. The CDR3 covers 14 residues. The CDR3 nucleotides are TGCGCCAGCAGCCAAGAAAGTCCAGATCAGCCCCAGCATTTT. It yields the protein CASSQESPDQPQHF.

This clonotype was found a few times. The chain employs TRBV7-6 and TRBJ1-1; tentatively, D is TRBD1 (5 bases). The CDR3 spans 15 residues. The V end was cut by 4 bases, the J end by 8 bases, with 20 bases between. The germline V gene encodes CDR1 SGHVS and CDR2 FNYEAQ. CDR3 loop: CASSSRRDRKDEAFF. CDR3 in DNA: TGTGCCAGCAGCTCAAGAAGGGACCGGAAAGACGAAGCTTTCTTT.

At least ten counts were recorded for this clonotype. The rearrangement links TRBV10-3 to TRBJ2-7; D remains ambiguous. This CDR3 is 12 amino acids long. Germline V lookup: CDR1 ENHRY, CDR2 SYGVKD. The V end lost 2 bases, the J end lost 3 bases, and 5 bases lay between the germline ends. The DNA for the CDR3 is TGTGCCATCAGTGAGGCGTACTACGAGCAGTACTTC. Its protein product is CAISEAYYEQYF.

In this sample, this clonotype turned up a few times. The V and J genes are TRBV7-2 and TRBJ1-6; 8 bases align to TRBD1. The germline gives CDR1 SGHTA, CDR2 FQGNSA. CDR3 length: 15 residues. The ends lost 2 bases at V and 9 bases at J; junction bases unmatched: 6. CDR3 DNA sequence: TGTGCCAGCAGCTTAACTCCTACAGGGGGTTCACCCCTCCACTTT. It specifies CASSLTPTGGSPLHF.

This clonotype was seen repeatedly, ten times or more. The chain joins TRBV12-3 or TRBV12-4 to TRBJ1-1, with D tentatively TRBD1 (6 bases). The CDR3 sequence is 15 residues long. V was clipped by 3 bases and J by 4 bases, with 15 bases between them. The CDR3 bases are TGTGCCAGCAGTTTGAGCCGGGGGCGCGGCACTGAAGCTTTCTTT. Protein: CASSLSRGRGTEAFF.

This clonotype showed up many times. The rearrangement uses TRBV28 and TRBJ2-7; D is possibly TRBD2 (5 bases). The CDR3 covers 12 residues. CDR1 and CDR2 from the germline V gene are MDHEN and SYDVKM. The V end was cut by 3 bases, the J end by 6 bases, with 9 bases between. CDR3 protein: CASSLEVGEQYF. CDR3 DNA: TGTGCCAGCAGTTTGGAGGTGGGCGAGCAGTACTTC.

This clonotype has ten or more counts. V and J are TRBV24-1 and TRBJ1-1; the D is unclear. CDR1 KGHDR and CDR2 SFDVKD come from the germline V gene. Between the trimmed V and J ends, which lost 9 bases and 3 bases, there was a span of 13 bases. This CDR3 has 13 residues. The CDR3 here is CATPPPAYTEAFF. The CDR3 DNA follows: TGTGCCACCCCCCCTCCCGCGTACACTGAAGCTTTCTTT.

This clonotype was detected ten times or more. This chain joins TRBV24-1 and TRBJ2-3; D not certain. CDR3 length equals 17 residues. Germline V gene lookup returns CDR1 KGHDR and CDR2 SFDVKD. In nucleotides, the CDR3 is TGTGCTATCGGTTTGTCAGCCGCACACACCATTGGGGATACGCAGTATTTT. As protein: CAIGLSAAHTIGDTQYF.

J is TRBJ2-1 and V is TRBV9; 10 bases are a match to TRBD2. Germline V CDR1 and CDR2: SGDLS, YYNGEE. V lost 3 bases, J lost 7 bases, and 7 bases stayed unmatched. This CDR3 has 15 amino acids. The CDR3 nucleotides are TGTGCCAGCAGCGGAGCGGGAGGGCCTGGTAATGAGCAGTTCTTC. Translating gives CASSGAGGPGNEQFF.

This clonotype was seen more than once but under ten times. The CDR3 spells CSADLPPGHEQFF. CDR3 nucleotides: TGCAGTGCTGATCTCCCCCCGGGGCATGAGCAGTTCTTC. V and J are TRBV20-1 and TRBJ2-1; D is possibly TRBD1 or TRBD2 (5 bases each). Germline assignment: CDR1 DFQATT and CDR2 SNEGSKA (reference sequence). V was pared by 5 bases and J by 8 bases, with 16 bases between. CDR3 size: 13 residues.

The chain couples TRBV5-5 to TRBJ1-4; no clear D. In germline, CDR1 is SGHKS, CDR2 YYEKEE (reference sequence). The ends were cut back, 2 bases at V and 5 bases at J, with 10 bases in the middle. This CDR3 comprises 14 residues. The CDR3 is CASSLSYPNEKLFF. As DNA, the CDR3 is TGTGCCAGCAGCTTAAGTTACCCGAATGAAAAACTGTTTTTT.

V and J are TRBV10-2 and TRBJ2-1, with a tentative D call TRBD2 (6 bases). The CDR3 is 14 residues long. Trimming took 2 bases from V and 6 from J, leaving 11 bases between them. Germline CDR1 and CDR2: WSHSY and SAAADI. The CDR3 region has the DNA TGCGCCAGCAGTGAGGCGGGACTCCCCAATGAGCAGTTCTTC. Translation: CASSEAGLPNEQFF.

V gene TRBV5-1 combines with J gene TRBJ2-3; the D gene is possibly TRBD2 (6 bases). V was cut by 0 bases and J by 4 bases, with 12 bases left in between. This CDR3 is 15 amino acids long. The germline V gene has CDR1 SGHRS and CDR2 YFSETQ. CDR3 in amino acids: CASSLELAESDTQYF. CDR3 DNA sequence: TGCGCCAGCAGCTTGGAACTAGCTGAATCAGATACGCAGTATTTT.